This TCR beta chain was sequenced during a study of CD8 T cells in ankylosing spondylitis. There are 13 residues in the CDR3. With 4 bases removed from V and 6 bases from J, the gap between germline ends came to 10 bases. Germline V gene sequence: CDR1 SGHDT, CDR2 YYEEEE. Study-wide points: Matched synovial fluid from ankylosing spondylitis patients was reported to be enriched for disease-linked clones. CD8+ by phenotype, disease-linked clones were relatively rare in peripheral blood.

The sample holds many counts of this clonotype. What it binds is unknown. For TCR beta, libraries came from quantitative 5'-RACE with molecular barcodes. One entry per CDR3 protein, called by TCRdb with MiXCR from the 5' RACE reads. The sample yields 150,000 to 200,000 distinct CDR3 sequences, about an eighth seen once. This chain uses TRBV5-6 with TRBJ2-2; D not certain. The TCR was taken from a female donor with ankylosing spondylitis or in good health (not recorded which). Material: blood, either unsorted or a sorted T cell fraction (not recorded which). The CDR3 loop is CASSPEWSGELFF. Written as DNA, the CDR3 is TGTGCCAGCAGCCCGGAGTGGTCCGGGGAGCTGTTTTTT.